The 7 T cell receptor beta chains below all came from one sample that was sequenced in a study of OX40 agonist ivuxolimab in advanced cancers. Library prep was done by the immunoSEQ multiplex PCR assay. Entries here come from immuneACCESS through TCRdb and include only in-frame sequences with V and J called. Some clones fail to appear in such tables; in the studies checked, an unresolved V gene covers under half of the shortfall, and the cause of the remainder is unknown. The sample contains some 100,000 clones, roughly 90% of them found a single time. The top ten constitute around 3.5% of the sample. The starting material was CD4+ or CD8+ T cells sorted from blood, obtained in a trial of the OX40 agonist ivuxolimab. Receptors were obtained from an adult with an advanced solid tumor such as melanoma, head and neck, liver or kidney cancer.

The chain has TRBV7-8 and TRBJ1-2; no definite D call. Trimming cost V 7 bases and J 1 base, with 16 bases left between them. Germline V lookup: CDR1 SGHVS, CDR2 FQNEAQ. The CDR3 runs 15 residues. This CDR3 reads CASTQRYELNYGYTF. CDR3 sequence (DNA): TGTGCCAGCACCCAACGTTACGAACTTAACTATGGCTACACCTTC.

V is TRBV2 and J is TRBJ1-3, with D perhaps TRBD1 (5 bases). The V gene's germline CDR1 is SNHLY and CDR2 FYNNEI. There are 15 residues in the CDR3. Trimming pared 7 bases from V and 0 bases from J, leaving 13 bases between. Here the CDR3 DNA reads TGTGCCAGCACGGCGGAAGGGACCTCTGGAAACACCATATATTTT. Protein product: CASTAEGTSGNTIYF.

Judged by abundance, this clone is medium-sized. DNA for the CDR3: TGTGCCAGCAGTTCTTTCACGAACCTTCAGGGTAGGGCTTTCTTT. It yields the protein CASSSFTNLQGRAFF. The rearrangement uses TRBV7-2 and TRBJ1-1; D perhaps matches TRBD1 (5 bases). Trimming took off 6 bases at V and 11 bases at J, with 25 bases between the two ends. Germline lookup yields CDR1 SGHTA and CDR2 FQGNSA. This CDR3 is 15 amino acids long.

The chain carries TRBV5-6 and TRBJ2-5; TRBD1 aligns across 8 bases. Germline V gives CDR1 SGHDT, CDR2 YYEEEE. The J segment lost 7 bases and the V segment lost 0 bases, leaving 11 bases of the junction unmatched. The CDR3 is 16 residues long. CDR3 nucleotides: TGTGCCAGCAGCTTGGGGACAGGGTTTTTTGTCGGGACCCAGTACTTC. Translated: CASSLGTGFFVGTQYF.

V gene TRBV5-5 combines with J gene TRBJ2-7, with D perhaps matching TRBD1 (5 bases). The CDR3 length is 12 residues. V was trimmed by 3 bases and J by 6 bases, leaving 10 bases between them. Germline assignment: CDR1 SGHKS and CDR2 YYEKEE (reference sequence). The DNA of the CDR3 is TGTGCCAGCAGCTGGGGCGGACCCGAGCAGTACTTC. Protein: CASSWGGPEQYF. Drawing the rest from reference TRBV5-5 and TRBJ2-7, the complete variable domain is DAGVTQSPTHLIKTRGQQVTLRCSPISGHKSVSWYQQVLGQGPQFIFQYYEKEERGRGNFPDRFSARQFPNYSSELNVNALLLGDSALYLCASSWGGPEQYFGPGTRLTVT.

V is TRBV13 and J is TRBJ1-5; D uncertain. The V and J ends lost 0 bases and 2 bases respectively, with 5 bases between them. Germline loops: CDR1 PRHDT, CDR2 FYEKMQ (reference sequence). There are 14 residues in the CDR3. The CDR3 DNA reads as TGTGCCAGCAGCTTAGGGGGCGGCAATCAGCCCCAGCATTTT. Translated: CASSLGGGNQPQHF.

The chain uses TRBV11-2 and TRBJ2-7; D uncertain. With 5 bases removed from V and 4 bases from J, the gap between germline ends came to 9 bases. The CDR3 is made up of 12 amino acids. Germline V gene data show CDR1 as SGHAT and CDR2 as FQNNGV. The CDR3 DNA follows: TGTGCCAGCAGCCTAGGGTTGTACGAGCAGTACTTC. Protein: CASSLGLYEQYF.